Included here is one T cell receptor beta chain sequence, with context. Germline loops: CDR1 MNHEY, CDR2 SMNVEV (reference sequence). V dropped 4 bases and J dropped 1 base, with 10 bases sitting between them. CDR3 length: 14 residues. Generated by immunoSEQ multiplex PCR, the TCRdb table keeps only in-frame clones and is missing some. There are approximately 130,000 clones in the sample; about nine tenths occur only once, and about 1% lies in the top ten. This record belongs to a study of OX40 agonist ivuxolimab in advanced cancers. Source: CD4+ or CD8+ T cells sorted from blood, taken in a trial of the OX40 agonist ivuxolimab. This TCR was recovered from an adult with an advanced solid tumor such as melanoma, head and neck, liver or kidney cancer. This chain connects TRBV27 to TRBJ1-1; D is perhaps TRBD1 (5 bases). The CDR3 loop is CASSSRAPNTEAFF. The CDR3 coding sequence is TGTGCCAGCAGTTCCAGGGCTCCGAACACTGAAGCTTTCTTT.